This T cell receptor (beta chain) was profiled in a study of control samples from healthy donors and cancer patients. Germline V lookup: CDR1 LNHDA, CDR2 SQIVND (reference sequence). CDR3 size: 11 residues. V lost 10 bases to trimming and J lost 14 bases, with 20 bases between them. Profiling relied on immunoSEQ multiplex PCR, and the TCRdb table lists in-frame clones only, not all of them. Of 150,000 to 200,000 clones in the sample, almost 90% are singletons; the top ten hold over 1.5%. The chain uses TRBV19 and TRBJ1-2; a weak D match, TRBD1 (5 bases). The source is a young man in good health. The sample comprised blood. The CDR3 protein is CAIGTGIGRTF. Here the CDR3 DNA reads TGTGCCATCGGGACGGGGATCGGCAGAACCTTC.